The 16 T cell receptor beta chains reported below all come from one sample, sequenced in a study of beta chain features in type 1 diabetes. All of the isolated RNA was reverse transcribed, so expressed TCRB transcripts were sequenced. Produced via immunoSEQ multiplex PCR; TCRdb's table is partial and in-frame only. The profile shows some 150,000 clones, around 8.7% of them singletons. The sequenced material came from central memory CD4+ T cells from blood. The origin of the receptors is a man aged 18 to 35 in good health.

This clone was seen repeatedly, ten times or more. DNA for the CDR3: TGTGCCTGGGATACATTCGGAGGCAGCAACACTGAAGCTTTCTTT. It specifies CAWDTFGGSNTEAFF. J is TRBJ1-1 and V is TRBV30; D remains ambiguous. This CDR3 contains 15 residues. The V gene's germline CDR1 is GTSNPN and CDR2 SVGIG (reference sequence). V lost 5 bases and J 2 bases, leaving 18 bases between the germline ends.

This clone was seen more than once but under ten times. This chain connects TRBV28 to TRBJ1-6, with D perhaps matching TRBD1 (5 bases). CDR1 is MDHEN, CDR2 SYDVKM, per germline. V shed 6 bases and J shed 9 bases, with 18 bases lying between them. The length of the CDR3 is 15 residues. DNA of the CDR3: TGTGCCAGCAGGTTTTCGGGGGAGGCTAGTTCACCCCTCCACTTT. Amino acids: CASRFSGEASSPLHF.

This clone was observed a handful of times. The chain links TRBV7-9 to TRBJ2-5; tentative D call: TRBD2 (6 bases). This CDR3 is built from 14 residues. Germline V gene lookup returns CDR1 SEHNR and CDR2 FQNEAQ (reference sequence). The V end was cut by 4 bases, the J end by 4 bases, with 13 bases between. CDR3 in amino acids: CASSSSRRGETQYF. The CDR3 bases are TGTGCCAGCAGCTCCTCCCGGAGGGGAGAGACCCAGTACTTC.

This clone appeared many times. The J gene is TRBJ1-2, the V gene TRBV4-3; perhaps TRBD1 as D (5 bases). V was clipped by 3 bases and J by 0 bases, with 11 bases between them. The germline V gene has CDR1 LGHNA and CDR2 YSLEER. The length of the CDR3 is 15 residues. CDR3 sequence reads: CASSQGTETNYGYTF. As DNA, the CDR3 is TGCGCCAGCAGCCAGGGGACTGAAACTAACTATGGCTACACCTTC.

This chain links TRBV4-3 with TRBJ1-2; a possible D gene is TRBD1 (5 bases). V was pared by 4 bases and J by 5 bases, with 23 bases between. The germline V gene has CDR1 LGHNA and CDR2 YSLEER. CDR3 length: 17 amino acids. As DNA, the CDR3 is TGCGCCAGCAGCCTAGACGGCACAGGCTACAAGAGGTATGGCTACACCTTC. This encodes CASSLDGTGYKRYGYTF.

This clone was detected only a few times. V usage is TRBV19 and J usage is TRBJ2-4; TRBD1 matches 8 bases. With 5 bases clipped from V and 8 bases from J, the junction kept 5 bases outside the gene matches. Germline lookup yields CDR1 LNHDA and CDR2 SQIVND (reference sequence). This CDR3 comprises 13 residues. The chain's CDR3 is CASSAGTGDIQYF. DNA for the CDR3: TGTGCCAGTAGTGCCGGGACAGGAGACATTCAGTACTTC.

The chain is built from TRBV7-2 and TRBJ1-2; 7 bases line up with TRBD1. The V and J ends lost 5 bases and 2 bases, in that order; junction bases with no gene match: 8. Germline V gene data show CDR1 as SGHTA and CDR2 as FQGNSA. This CDR3 has 15 amino acids. CDR3 amino acids: CASSPTGQENYGYTF. DNA for the CDR3: TGTGCCAGCAGCCCGACAGGGCAGGAGAACTATGGCTACACCTTC.

In this sample, this clone turned up a few times. The CDR3 DNA reads as TGTGCCAGTAGCTTCGGACAGAGCACAGATACGCAGTATTTT. Amino acids: CASSFGQSTDTQYF. The chain uses TRBV19 and TRBJ2-3; a possible D gene is TRBD1 (6 bases). CDR3 size: 14 residues. The V gene's germline CDR1 is LNHDA and CDR2 SQIVND (reference sequence). Trimming removed 6 bases from V and 0 bases from J, with 10 bases in between.

The rearrangement links TRBV9 to TRBJ2-5; 8 bases fit TRBD2. Germline V lookup: CDR1 SGDLS, CDR2 YYNGEE. This CDR3 comprises 14 residues. The V and J ends lost 0 bases and 5 bases, in that order; junction bases with no gene match: 3. The CDR3 coding sequence is TGTGCCAGCAGCGTAGCGACTAGCGCGGAGACCCAGTACTTC. Its translation: CASSVATSAETQYF.

The chain combines TRBV5-1 with TRBJ1-3, with D perhaps TRBD1 (6 bases). V was trimmed by 0 bases and J by 0 bases, leaving 10 bases between them. The CDR3 loop spans 16 amino acids. Germline V gene data show CDR1 as SGHRS and CDR2 as YFSETQ. CDR3 in amino acids: CASSLAGGLSGNTIYF. DNA of the CDR3: TGCGCCAGCAGCTTGGCCGGGGGGCTCTCTGGAAACACCATATATTTT.

This clone was detected only a few times. The chain recombines TRBV9 with TRBJ2-1, with 9 bases lining up with TRBD1. This CDR3 has 13 residues. The germline V gene encodes CDR1 SGDLS and CDR2 YYNGEE. V lost 0 bases and J lost 13; bases outside the gene matches: 5. CDR3: CASSVGWTGEQFF. The CDR3 region has the DNA TGTGCCAGCAGCGTAGGGTGGACAGGGGAACAGTTCTTC.

This clone was seen only a few times. V and J are TRBV4-1 and TRBJ2-3; D perhaps matches TRBD2 (6 bases). The CDR3 consists of 17 residues. The V end was cut by 0 bases, the J end by 0 bases, with 13 bases between. Germline lookup yields CDR1 MGHRA and CDR2 YSYEKL. In DNA, the CDR3 is TGCGCCAGCAGCCAAGAATTCGGGGGAGCTAGCACAGATACGCAGTATTTT. Translating it yields CASSQEFGGASTDTQYF.

This clone was seen only a few times. The chain uses TRBV14 and TRBJ2-7, with D tentatively TRBD2 (6 bases). The V and J ends lost 4 bases and 4 bases respectively, with 20 bases between them. Germline V lookup: CDR1 SGHDN, CDR2 FVKESK. This CDR3 has 16 residues. CDR3: CASSPIGWRGMYEQYF. DNA of the CDR3: TGTGCCAGCAGCCCGATCGGGTGGCGGGGAATGTACGAGCAGTACTTC.

V and J are TRBV6-1 and TRBJ1-3; D remains ambiguous. The CDR3 is 13 residues long. Germline CDR1 and CDR2: MNHNS and SASEGT. V lost 3 bases, J lost 5 bases, and 8 bases lay in between. The CDR3, as DNA: TGTGCCAGCAGTGATGAGAGCCGAAACACCATATATTTT. Translated, it gives CASSDESRNTIYF.

This clone was seen only a few times. The V gene is TRBV5-4, the J gene TRBJ2-1; 12 bases fit TRBD2. Germline lookup yields CDR1 SGHNT and CDR2 YYREEE (reference sequence). CDR3 length: 15 residues. V trimming: 4 bases; J trimming: 3 bases; junction bases outside the gene matches: 2. CDR3 sequence (DNA): TGTGCCAGCAGCCTAGCGGGGGGGATCTACAATGAGCAGTTCTTC. Residues: CASSLAGGIYNEQFF.

The J gene is TRBJ1-6, the V gene TRBV19; the match to TRBD1 covers 8 bases. This CDR3 has 13 amino acids. Germline V lookup: CDR1 LNHDA, CDR2 SQIVND (reference sequence). Trimming at V came to 5 bases and at J to 11 bases, leaving 5 bases not matched to a gene. CDR3 loop: CASSDRGSPPLHF. The CDR3 nucleotides read TGTGCCAGTAGTGACAGGGGTAGTCCACCCCTCCACTTT.